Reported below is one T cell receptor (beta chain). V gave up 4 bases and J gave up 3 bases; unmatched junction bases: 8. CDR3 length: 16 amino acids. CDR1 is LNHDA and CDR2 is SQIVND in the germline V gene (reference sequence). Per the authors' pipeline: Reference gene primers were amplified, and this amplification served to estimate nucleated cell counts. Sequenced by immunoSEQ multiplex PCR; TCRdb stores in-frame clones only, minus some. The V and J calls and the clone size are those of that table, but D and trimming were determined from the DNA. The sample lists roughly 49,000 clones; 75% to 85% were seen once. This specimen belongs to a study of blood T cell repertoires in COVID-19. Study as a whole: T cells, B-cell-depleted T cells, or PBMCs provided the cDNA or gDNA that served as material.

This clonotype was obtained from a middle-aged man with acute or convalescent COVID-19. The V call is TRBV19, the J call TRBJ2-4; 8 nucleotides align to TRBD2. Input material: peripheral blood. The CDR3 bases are TGTGCCAGTAGTAACATACAAGCGGGGGACAAAAACATTCAGTACTTC. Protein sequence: CASSNIQAGDKNIQYF.